The 25 T cell receptor beta chains below all came from one sample that was sequenced in a study of blood T cell repertoires in COVID-19. The data were produced by immunoSEQ multiplex PCR, yet TCRdb's version contains in-frame clones alone and is incomplete. The sample lists 200,000 or so clones; approximately 90% were seen once. Sequencing input: peripheral blood. The source of these receptors is a man aged 65 to 79 with acute or convalescent COVID-19.

This clone was seen more than once but under ten times. The chain is built from TRBV7-2 and TRBJ1-1; perhaps TRBD1 as D (6 bases). V lost 6 bases and J lost 6, with 20 bases in between. The CDR3 is made up of 15 amino acids. In germline, CDR1 is SGHTA, CDR2 FQGNSA. In DNA form, the CDR3 reads TGTGCCAGCAGTTATAACAGGGTGTCTTTCTCTGAAGCTTTCTTT. This gives the protein CASSYNRVSFSEAFF.

This clone was seen a few times. The chain uses TRBV10-3 and TRBJ2-2; maybe TRBD2 (5 bases). Germline V gene sequence: CDR1 ENHRY, CDR2 SYGVKD. Trimming pared 3 bases from V and 4 bases from J, leaving 9 bases between. The CDR3 length is 14 residues. For the CDR3, the DNA is TGTGCCATCAGTGAAGCGGCGCGCACCGGGGAGCTGTTTTTT. Its translation is CAISEAARTGELFF.

The chain carries TRBV5-1 and TRBJ1-2; D remains unclear. V lost 3 bases and J 7 bases, leaving 13 bases between the germline ends. In germline, CDR1 is SGHRS, CDR2 YFSETQ. The CDR3 totals 13 residues. The CDR3 reads CASSYLGLSGYTF. The CDR3 DNA sequence: TGCGCCAGCAGCTACCTCGGGTTGAGTGGCTACACCTTC.

The rearrangement joins TRBV5-5 to TRBJ2-3; 7 nucleotides match TRBD1. There are 15 residues in the CDR3. V trimming: 5 bases; J trimming: 2 bases; junction bases outside the gene matches: 8. The germline CDR1 and CDR2 sequences are SGHKS and YYEKEE (reference sequence). The CDR3 loop reads CASRPGQTPTDTQYF. The CDR3 DNA is TGTGCCAGCAGACCGGGACAGACCCCCACAGATACGCAGTATTTT.

The chain uses TRBV5-1 and TRBJ1-2; D might be TRBD1 (6 bases). Germline V CDR1 and CDR2: SGHRS, YFSETQ. This CDR3 has 13 amino acids. V gave up 2 bases and J gave up 3 bases, with 8 bases separating them. CDR3 amino acids: CASSFSGDYGYTF. The CDR3 DNA is TGCGCCAGCAGCTTCTCAGGGGACTATGGCTACACCTTC.

The V and J genes are TRBV2 and TRBJ1-2; TRBD1 matches at 8 bases. J gave up 1 base and V 6 bases, and 4 bases lay outside the gene matches. The CDR3 is 14 amino acids. From germline, CDR1 is SNHLY and CDR2 FYNNEI. The DNA for the CDR3 is TGTGCCAGCAGACTGGACAGGGTTAACTATGGCTACACCTTC. It is translated as CASRLDRVNYGYTF.

The rearrangement joins TRBV7-9 to TRBJ1-5; D may be TRBD1 (5 bases). The CDR3 is 15 residues long. Germline assignment: CDR1 SEHNR and CDR2 FQNEAQ (reference sequence). V was trimmed by 4 bases and J by 0 bases, leaving 10 bases between them. The CDR3 DNA sequence: TGTGCCAGCAGCTCTGGGGACTTTAGCAATCAGCCCCAGCATTTT. Translating gives CASSSGDFSNQPQHF.

The V and J genes are TRBV5-1 and TRBJ2-3; TRBD2 is a possible D gene (5 bases). CDR3 length equals 15 residues. Germline lookup yields CDR1 SGHRS and CDR2 YFSETQ. V lost 0 bases and J lost 2, with 10 bases in between. The CDR3 here is CASSLVGVATDTQYF. The CDR3 region has the DNA TGCGCCAGCAGCTTGGTCGGGGTAGCCACAGATACGCAGTATTTT.

In its sample, this clone was seen once. Written as DNA, the CDR3 is TGTGCCAGCAGTTTCGCCTTGACAGGGGGGGCTGAAGCTTTCTTT. It encodes CASSFALTGGAEAFF. This chain joins TRBV6-5 and TRBJ1-1; 9 bases are shared with TRBD1. The V gene's germline CDR1 is MNHEY and CDR2 SVGAGI. The CDR3 is made up of 15 amino acids. V lost 4 bases and J lost 6; bases outside the gene matches: 9.

The V gene is TRBV6-1, the J gene TRBJ2-7; TRBD2 is a possible D gene (7 bases). Germline CDR1 MNHNS, CDR2 SASEGT. The V and J ends lost 3 bases and 8 bases respectively, with 20 bases between them. The CDR3 loop spans 15 amino acids. The CDR3 DNA sequence: TGTGCCAGCAGTGATGGGGGGGCACCCATACGAAAGCAGTACTTC. It translates to CASSDGGAPIRKQYF.

The chain carries TRBV14 and TRBJ1-1; possibly TRBD1 for D (6 bases). The CDR3 is made up of 13 amino acids. Trimming pared 7 bases from V and 4 bases from J, leaving 13 bases between. Germline assignment: CDR1 SGHDN and CDR2 FVKESK. CDR3 DNA sequence: TGTGCCAGCATGAGGGGGTCGGGCACTGAAGCTTTCTTT. Its protein product is CASMRGSGTEAFF.

The V gene is TRBV29-1, the J gene TRBJ1-1; 11 bases align to TRBD1. The CDR3 has 14 residues. With 6 bases clipped from V and 3 bases from J, the junction kept 6 bases outside the gene matches. The germline CDR1 and CDR2 sequences are SQVTM and ANQGSEA. The CDR3: CSVKRTGGYTEAFF. The CDR3 DNA follows: TGCAGCGTGAAAAGGACAGGGGGCTACACTGAAGCTTTCTTT.

The J gene is TRBJ2-3, the V gene TRBV7-2; 10 nucleotides line up with TRBD2. V was pared by 5 bases and J by 2 bases, with 10 bases of the junction left unmatched. CDR3 length: 17 residues. CDR1 is SGHTA, CDR2 FQGNSA, per germline. The CDR3 is CASSQASGRALTDTQYF. The CDR3 region has the DNA TGTGCCAGCAGCCAAGCCAGCGGGAGGGCCCTCACAGATACGCAGTATTTT.

J is TRBJ2-7 and V is TRBV3-1 (or the pseudogene TRBV3-2), with no clear D. CDR1 and CDR2 from the germline V gene are LGHDT and YNNKEL (reference sequence). Deletions cut 4 bases from V and 4 bases from J, with 14 bases between. This CDR3 spans 14 amino acids. The CDR3 nucleotides are TGTGCCAGCAGCCCGAGCCCATCAAATTACGAGCAGTACTTC. As protein: CASSPSPSNYEQYF.

The genes are TRBV6-5 and TRBJ1-2; 10 bases are shared with TRBD1. From germline, CDR1 is MNHEY and CDR2 SVGAGI. The J segment lost 6 bases and the V segment lost 6 bases, leaving 7 bases of the junction unmatched. This CDR3 comprises 14 residues. For the CDR3, the DNA is TGTGCCAGCAGAGAGACAGGGGGCGAGGATGGCTACACCTTC. As protein: CASRETGGEDGYTF.

With respect to this clone: Other DNA sequences within the sample encode an identical CDR3. The chain recombines TRBV5-6 with TRBJ2-2; the D gene is possibly TRBD2 (6 bases). The CDR3 consists of 14 residues. Germline V CDR1 and CDR2: SGHDT, YYEEEE. The V end was cut by 0 bases, the J end by 4 bases, with 7 bases between. The CDR3 protein is CASSLVGGTGELFF. As DNA, the CDR3 is TGTGCCAGCAGCTTGGTGGGGGGCACCGGGGAGCTGTTTTTT.

The chain joins TRBV6-2 or TRBV6-3 to TRBJ2-3; the D is unclear. The V end was cut by 5 bases, the J end by 0 bases, with 9 bases between. This CDR3 is 14 amino acids long. Germline values: CDR1 MNHEY, CDR2 SVGEGT. In DNA form, the CDR3 reads TGTGCCAGCAGTCCCCTTATGAGCACAGATACGCAGTATTTT. Amino acid sequence: CASSPLMSTDTQYF.

The chain joins TRBV7-2 to TRBJ1-6; D is undetermined. V gave up 4 bases and J gave up 0 bases, with 10 bases separating them. The germline CDR1 and CDR2 sequences are SGHTA and FQGNSA. The length of the CDR3 is 16 residues. This CDR3 reads CASSSGSYSYNSPLHF. In DNA, the CDR3 is TGTGCCAGCAGCTCCGGTTCCTACTCCTATAATTCACCCCTCCACTTT.

This clone was recorded only once. The genes are TRBV7-2 and TRBJ2-3; 8 bases match TRBD2. Trimming removed 6 bases from V and 3 bases from J; junction bases left unmatched: 2. This CDR3 is 13 amino acids long. Per germline, CDR1 SGHTA and CDR2 FQGNSA. The CDR3 sequence: CASRRLATDTQYF. The CDR3 nucleotides read TGTGCCAGCAGGAGACTAGCGACAGATACGCAGTATTTT.

The chain uses TRBV7-2 and TRBJ2-1; the D gene is possibly TRBD2 (6 bases). The germline gives CDR1 SGHTA, CDR2 FQGNSA. CDR3 length equals 15 residues. Trimming pared 5 bases from V and 1 base from J, leaving 12 bases between. CDR3 DNA sequence: TGTGCCAGCAGCCGGAGGGTCCAATCCTACAATGAGCAGTTCTTC. Its translation is CASSRRVQSYNEQFF.

J is TRBJ2-3 and V is TRBV11-1; TRBD2 matches at 9 bases. Trimming took 5 bases from V and 4 from J; bases not matched to a gene: 4. Per germline, CDR1 SGHAT and CDR2 FQDESV (reference sequence). The CDR3 length is 14 residues. The CDR3 here is CASSPGLAPDTQYF. The DNA for the CDR3 is TGTGCCAGCAGCCCCGGACTAGCGCCAGATACGCAGTATTTT. The full variable domain, with the rest looked up from reference TRBV11-1 and TRBJ2-3, is EAEVAQSPRYKITEKSQAVAFWCDPISGHATLYWYRQILGQGPELLVQFQDESVVDDSQLPKDRFSAERLKGVDSTLKIQPAELGDSAMYLCASSPGLAPDTQYFGPGTRLTVL.

The chain combines TRBV6-5 with TRBJ2-1; TRBD1 aligns across 10 bases. In germline, CDR1 is MNHEY, CDR2 SVGAGI. Losses at the gene ends were 7 bases for V and 2 bases for J; bases not matched to a gene: 5. CDR3 size: 15 residues. CDR3 in DNA: TGTGCCAGCACCCAGGACAGGGGGACCTACAATGAGCAGTTCTTC. Protein: CASTQDRGTYNEQFF.

The CDR3 sequence: CASSLDRQGNTEAFF. For the CDR3, the DNA is TGTGCCAGCAGCTTAGATCGACAGGGGAACACTGAAGCTTTCTTT. The chain is built from TRBV11-2 and TRBJ1-1; 7 bases fit TRBD1. CDR1 is SGHAT and CDR2 is FQNNGV in the germline V gene. V lost 0 bases to trimming and J lost 1 base; unmatched junction nucleotides: 2. The CDR3 contains 15 residues.

This clone has a handful of counts. J is TRBJ2-7 and V is TRBV27; 7 bases map to TRBD1. The CDR3 covers 16 residues. V gave up 5 bases and J gave up 1 base; unmatched junction bases: 11. Germline V gene lookup returns CDR1 MNHEY and CDR2 SMNVEV (reference sequence). The CDR3, as DNA: TGTGCCAGCAGTAGACTCTCCGGGACAGAATCCTACGAGCAGTACTTC. As protein: CASSRLSGTESYEQYF.

The V and J genes are TRBV7-9 and TRBJ2-7, with 7 positions matching TRBD2. The ends lost 5 bases at V and 3 bases at J; junction bases unmatched: 1. The CDR3 totals 12 residues. CDR1 and CDR2 (germline): SEHNR, FQNEAQ (reference sequence). The CDR3 nucleotides are TGTGCCAGCAGCCGGGACTACTACGAGCAGTACTTC. This codes for CASSRDYYEQYF. The full variable domain, completed using reference TRBV7-9 and TRBJ2-7, is DTGVSQNPRHKITKRGQNVTFRCDPISEHNRLYWYRQTLGQGPEFLTYFQNEAQLEKSRLLSDRFSAERPKGSFSTLEIQRTEQGDSAMYLCASSRDYYEQYFGPGTRLTVT.